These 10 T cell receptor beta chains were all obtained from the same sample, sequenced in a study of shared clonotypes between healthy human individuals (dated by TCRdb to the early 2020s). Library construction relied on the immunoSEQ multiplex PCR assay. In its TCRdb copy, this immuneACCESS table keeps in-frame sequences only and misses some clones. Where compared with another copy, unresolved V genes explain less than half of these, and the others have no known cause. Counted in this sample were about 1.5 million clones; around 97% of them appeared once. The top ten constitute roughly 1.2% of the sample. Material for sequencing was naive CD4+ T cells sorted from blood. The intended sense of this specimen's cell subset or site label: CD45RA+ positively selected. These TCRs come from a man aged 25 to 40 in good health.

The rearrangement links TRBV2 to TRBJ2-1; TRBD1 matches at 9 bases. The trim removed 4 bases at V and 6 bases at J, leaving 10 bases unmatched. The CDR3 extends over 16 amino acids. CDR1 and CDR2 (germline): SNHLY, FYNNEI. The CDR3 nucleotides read TGTGCCAGCAGTGTAGAGCACGGGACAGGGACCAATGAGCAGTTCTTC. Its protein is CASSVEHGTGTNEQFF.

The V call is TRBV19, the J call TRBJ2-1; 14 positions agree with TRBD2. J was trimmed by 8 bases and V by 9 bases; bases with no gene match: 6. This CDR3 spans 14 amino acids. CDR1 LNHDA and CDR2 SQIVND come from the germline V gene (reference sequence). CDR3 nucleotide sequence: TGTGCCAGCTCGGGACTAGCGGGAGTCTATGAGCAGTTCTTC. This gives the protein CASSGLAGVYEQFF.

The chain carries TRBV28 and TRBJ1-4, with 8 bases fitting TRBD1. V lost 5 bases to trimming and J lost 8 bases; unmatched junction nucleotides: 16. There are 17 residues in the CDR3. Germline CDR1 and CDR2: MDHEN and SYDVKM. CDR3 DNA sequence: TGTGCCAGCAGTCCTGGACAGGGTTTGCAAGGGAGGGAAAAACTGTTTTTT. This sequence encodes CASSPGQGLQGREKLFF. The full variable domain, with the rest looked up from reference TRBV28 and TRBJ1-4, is DVKVTQSSRYLVKRTGEKVFLECVQDMDHENMFWYRQDPGLGLRLIYFSYDVKMKEKGDIPEGYSVSREKKERFSLILESASTNQTSMYLCASSPGQGLQGREKLFFGSGTQLSVL.

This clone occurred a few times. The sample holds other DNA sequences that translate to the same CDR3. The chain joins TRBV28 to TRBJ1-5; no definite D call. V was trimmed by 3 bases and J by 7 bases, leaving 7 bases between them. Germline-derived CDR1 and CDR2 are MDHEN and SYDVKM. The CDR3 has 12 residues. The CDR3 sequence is CASSLVGQPQHF. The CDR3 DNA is TGTGCCAGCAGTTTGGTAGGGCAGCCCCAGCATTTT.

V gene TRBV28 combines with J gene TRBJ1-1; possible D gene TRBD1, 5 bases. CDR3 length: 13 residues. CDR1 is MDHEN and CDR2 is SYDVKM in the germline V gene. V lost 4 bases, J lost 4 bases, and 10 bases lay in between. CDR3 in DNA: TGTGCCAGCAGTTCGACGGGACTCACTGAAGCTTTCTTT. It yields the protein CASSSTGLTEAFF. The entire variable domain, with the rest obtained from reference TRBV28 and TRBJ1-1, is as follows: DVKVTQSSRYLVKRTGEKVFLECVQDMDHENMFWYRQDPGLGLRLIYFSYDVKMKEKGDIPEGYSVSREKKERFSLILESASTNQTSMYLCASSSTGLTEAFFGQGTRLTVV.

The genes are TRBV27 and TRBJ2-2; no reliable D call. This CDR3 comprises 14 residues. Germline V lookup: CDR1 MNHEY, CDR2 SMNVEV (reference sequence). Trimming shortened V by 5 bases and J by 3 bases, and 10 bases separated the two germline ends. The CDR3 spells CASSPRVDTGELFF. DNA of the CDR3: TGTGCCAGCAGTCCCCGGGTGGACACCGGGGAGCTGTTTTTT.

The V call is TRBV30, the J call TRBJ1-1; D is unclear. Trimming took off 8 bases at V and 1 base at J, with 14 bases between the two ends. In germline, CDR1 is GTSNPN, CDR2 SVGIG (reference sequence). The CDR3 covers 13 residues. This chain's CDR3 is CALDGVGNTEAFF. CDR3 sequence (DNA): TGTGCCCTTGACGGAGTCGGGAACACTGAAGCTTTCTTT.

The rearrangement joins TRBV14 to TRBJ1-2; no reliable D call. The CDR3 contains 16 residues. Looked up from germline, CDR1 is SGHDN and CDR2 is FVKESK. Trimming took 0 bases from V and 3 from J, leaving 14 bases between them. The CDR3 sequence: CASSQDRRRNYYGYTF. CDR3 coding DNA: TGTGCCAGCAGCCAAGACAGGCGGAGAAACTACTATGGCTACACCTTC.

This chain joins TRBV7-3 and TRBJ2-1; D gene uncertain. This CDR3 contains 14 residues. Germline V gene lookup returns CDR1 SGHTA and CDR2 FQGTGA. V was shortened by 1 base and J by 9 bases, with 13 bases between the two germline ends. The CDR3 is CASSLSRDRSEQFF. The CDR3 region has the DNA TGTGCCAGCAGCTTAAGTAGGGATCGCAGTGAGCAGTTCTTC.

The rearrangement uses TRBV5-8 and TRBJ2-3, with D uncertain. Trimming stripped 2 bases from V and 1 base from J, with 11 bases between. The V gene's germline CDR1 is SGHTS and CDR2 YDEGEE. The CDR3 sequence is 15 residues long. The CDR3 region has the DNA TGTGCCAGCAGCTTAGGGCACCGGGGCACAGATACGCAGTATTTT. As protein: CASSLGHRGTDTQYF.